A selection of T cell receptor beta chains follows, all from one sample in a study of cytomegalovirus exposure and HLA in healthy donors. Profiling relied on immunoSEQ multiplex PCR, and the TCRdb table lists in-frame clones only, not all of them. The repertoire holds roughly 190,000 clones, with 77% as singletons. The source material was PBMCs. These receptors came from a female donor in good health and CMV-seronegative. The CDR3 runs from the conserved cysteine through the conserved F or W. The D gene is left open where the match is weak. Size is omitted from some rows. Given values are once, few, many or a class for expanded clones.

>.|TRBD1|TRBV19|TRBJ1-1
CASSIPVGQGWAEAFF
TGTGCCAGTAGTATACCAGTCGGACAGGGTTGGGCTGAAGCTTTCTTT
>.|TRBD1|TRBV14|TRBJ1-4
CASSPRQGRSEKLFF
TGTGCCAGCAGCCCCAGACAGGGGAGGAGTGAAAAACTGTTTTTT
>few|TRBD2|TRBV27|TRBJ2-3
CASRLAGVSDTQYF
TGTGCCAGCAGACTAGCGGGAGTTAGTGATACGCAGTATTTT
>.|.|TRBV9|TRBJ2-4
CASSPAGQGNIQYF
TGTGCCAGCAGCCCTGCAGGGCAGGGGAACATTCAGTACTTC
>few|TRBD1|TRBV29-1|TRBJ1-1
CSVAYRGEAFF
TGCAGCGTTGCTTACAGGGGTGAAGCTTTCTTT
>.|TRBD1|TRBV19|TRBJ1-4
CASSIAGGTANEKLFF
TGTGCCAGTAGTATAGCTGGGGGGACAGCTAATGAAAAACTGTTTTTT
>.|.|TRBV7-2|TRBJ2-7
CASSPGTPYEQYF
TGTGCCAGCAGCCCGGGGACACCCTACGAGCAGTACTTC
>few|TRBD2|TRBV6-5|TRBJ2-7
CASSYSVGGPLGEQYF
TGTGCCAGCAGTTACTCTGTGGGAGGGCCTTTGGGTGAGCAGTACTTC
>few|.|TRBV4-3|TRBJ2-3
CASSRGDFTDTQYF
TGCGCCAGCAGCCGAGGGGACTTTACAGATACGCAGTATTTT
>.|TRBD1|TRBV7-2|TRBJ1-4
CASSLAPRQGKGNEKLFF
TGTGCCAGCAGCTTAGCGCCGAGACAGGGGAAGGGTAATGAAAAACTGTTTTTT
>.|TRBD2|TRBV9|TRBJ2-1
CASKRGASGRFDEQFF
TGTGCCAGCAAGAGGGGGGCTAGCGGGAGGTTTGATGAGCAGTTCTTC
>.|TRBD1|TRBV5-8|TRBJ1-6
CASSLGLDRGNSPLHF
TGTGCCAGCAGCTTGGGTTTGGACAGGGGTAATTCACCCCTCCACTTT
>.|TRBD2|TRBV7-7|TRBJ2-1
CASSFGTSVGEQFF
TGTGCTAGCAGCTTTGGGACTAGCGTGGGTGAGCAGTTCTTC
>.|TRBD2|TRBV27|TRBJ2-2
CASRLSGGQGTGELFF
TGTGCCAGCAGACTAAGCGGGGGGCAAGGCACCGGGGAGCTGTTTTTT
>.|TRBD1|TRBV19|TRBJ1-1
CASSYTRQGEAFF
TGTGCCAGTAGTTACACTCGACAGGGGGAAGCTTTCTTT
>.|TRBD2|TRBV30|TRBJ2-7
CAWRTAGGVYEQYF
TGTGCCTGGAGAACAGCGGGGGGGGTCTACGAGCAGTACTTC
>.|.|TRBV6-5|TRBJ2-2
CASIDEPGSAGELFF
TGTGCCAGCATAGACGAACCGGGGAGCGCCGGGGAGCTGTTTTTT